These T cell receptor beta chains were read from a single sample in a study of human T cells and chemical hapten exposure. One entry per CDR3 protein results from TCRdb running MiXCR on the RACE reads. This sample has about 68,000 distinct CDR3 sequences, with approximately 11% found just once. Here the sequenced sample was whole blood, taken in connection with sensitization to the hapten diphenylcyclopropenone (DPC). The receptor source for this set is a woman between 50 and 59 years old with alopecia areata. Some clones in this sample may be carry-over from other donors' samples. The CDR3 runs from the conserved cysteine through the conserved F or W. A D gene is named only where the DNA matches it firmly. The listing skips clone size in some rows; elsewhere it reads once, few, many or a size class.

V	J	size	length	D	CDR3	DNA
TRBV7-9	TRBJ1-2	.	14	TRBD1	CASSFDRGTYGYTF	TGTGCCAGCAGCTTTGACAGGGGTACTTATGGCTACACCTTC
TRBV18	TRBJ1-6	few	14	.	CASSPSGYNSPLHF	TGTGCCAGCTCACCTTCAGGGTATAATTCACCCCTCCACTTT
TRBV5-1	TRBJ2-1	many	15	TRBD2	CASSLETSAYNEQFF	TGCGCCAGCAGCTTGGAGACTAGCGCCTACAATGAGCAGTTCTTC
TRBV9	TRBJ2-2	few	15	.	CASSAEISNTGELFF	TGTGCCAGCAGCGCAGAAATATCGAACACCGGGGAGCTGTTTTTT
TRBV29-1	TRBJ1-2	many	13	.	CSVGQGFSYGYTF	TGCAGCGTTGGTCAAGGATTTAGCTATGGCTACACCTTC
TRBV6-5	TRBJ1-1	.	12	TRBD1	CASRGGPTEAFF	TGTGCCAGCAGAGGGGGCCCCACTGAAGCTTTCTTT
TRBV28	TRBJ2-3	many	15	TRBD1	CASSPRGRPLDTQYF	TGTGCCAGCAGCCCCAGGGGGCGCCCCCTGGATACGCAGTATTTT
TRBV28	TRBJ1-5	many	16	TRBD1	CASSLVGGFSNQPQHF	TGTGCCAGCAGTTTAGTAGGGGGCTTTAGCAATCAGCCCCAGCATTTT
TRBV29-1	TRBJ1-2	.	14	.	CSAESGTTNYGYTF	TGCAGCGCAGAGTCCGGGACAACTAACTATGGCTACACCTTC
TRBV4-2	TRBJ1-5	many	13	.	CASSQDYDQPQHF	TGTGCCAGCAGCCAAGATTACGATCAGCCCCAGCATTTT
TRBV19	TRBJ2-3	many	13	.	CASSRRLGDTQYF	TGTGCCAGTAGTCGCCGACTAGGAGATACGCAGTATTTT
TRBV4-2	TRBJ2-1	.	13	.	CASRDKGGLVEFF	TGTGCCAGCAGAGATAAGGGGGGCCTGGTGGAGTTCTTC
TRBV7-3	TRBJ1-1	.	13	.	CASSLTTNTEAFF	TGTGCCAGCAGCTTAACGACGAACACTGAAGCTTTCTTT
TRBV11-2	TRBJ2-2	many	11	.	CASSRTGELFF	TGTGCCAGCAGCCGAACCGGGGAGCTGTTTTTT
TRBV6-5	TRBJ1-4	many	14	.	CASSATRGREKLFF	TGTGCCAGCAGCGCGACGAGGGGCAGAGAAAAACTGTTTTTT
TRBV6-2/TRBV6-3	TRBJ2-3	once	14	TRBD1	CASSTPGQATAQYF	TGTGCCAGCAGTACCCCGGGACAGGCTACGGCGCAGTATTTT
TRBV9	TRBJ2-7	.	15	.	CASSVEAGQSYEQYF	TGTGCCAGCAGCGTAGAGGCGGGACAGTCCTACGAGCAGTACTTC
TRBV28	TRBJ2-4	.	14	TRBD2	CASEPLATQNIQYF	TGTGCCAGCGAGCCACTAGCGACGCAAAACATTCAGTACTTC